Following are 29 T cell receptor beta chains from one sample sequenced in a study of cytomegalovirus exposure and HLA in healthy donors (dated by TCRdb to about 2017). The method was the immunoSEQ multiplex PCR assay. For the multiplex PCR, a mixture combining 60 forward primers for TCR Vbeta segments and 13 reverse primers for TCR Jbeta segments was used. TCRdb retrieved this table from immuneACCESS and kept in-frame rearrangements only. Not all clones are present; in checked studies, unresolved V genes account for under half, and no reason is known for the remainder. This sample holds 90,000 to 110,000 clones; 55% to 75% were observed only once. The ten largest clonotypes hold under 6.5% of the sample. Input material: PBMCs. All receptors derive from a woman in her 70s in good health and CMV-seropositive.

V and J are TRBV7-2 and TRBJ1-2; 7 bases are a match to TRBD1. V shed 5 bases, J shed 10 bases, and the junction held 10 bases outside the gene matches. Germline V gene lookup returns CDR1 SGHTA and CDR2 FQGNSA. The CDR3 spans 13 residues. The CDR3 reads CASSASGTEYYTF. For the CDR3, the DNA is TGTGCCAGCAGCGCGTCCGGGACAGAATACTACACCTTC.

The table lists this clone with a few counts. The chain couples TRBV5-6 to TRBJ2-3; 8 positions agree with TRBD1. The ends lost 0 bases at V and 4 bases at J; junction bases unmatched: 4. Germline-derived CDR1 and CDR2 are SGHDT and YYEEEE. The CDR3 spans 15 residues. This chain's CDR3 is CASSLAQGAADTQYF. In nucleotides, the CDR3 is TGTGCCAGCAGCTTGGCCCAGGGGGCGGCAGATACGCAGTATTTT.

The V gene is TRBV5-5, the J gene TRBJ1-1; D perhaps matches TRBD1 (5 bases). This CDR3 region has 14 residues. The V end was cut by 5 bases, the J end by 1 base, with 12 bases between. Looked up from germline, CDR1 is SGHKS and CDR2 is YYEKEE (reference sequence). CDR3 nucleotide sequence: TGTGCCAGCAGTTCTATTACAGGGAACACTGAAGCTTTCTTT. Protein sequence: CASSSITGNTEAFF.

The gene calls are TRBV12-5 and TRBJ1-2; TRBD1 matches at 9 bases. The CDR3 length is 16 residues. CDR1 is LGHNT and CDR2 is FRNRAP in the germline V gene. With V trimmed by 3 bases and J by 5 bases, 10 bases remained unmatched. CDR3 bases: TGTGCTAGTGGTTTTTATCCGGGACAGGGAAAGTATGGCTACACCTTC. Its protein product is CASGFYPGQGKYGYTF. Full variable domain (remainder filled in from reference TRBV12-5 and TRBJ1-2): DARVTQTPRHKVTEMGQEVTMRCQPILGHNTVFWYRQTMMQGLELLAYFRNRAPLDDSGMPKDRFSAEMPDATLATLKIQPSEPRDSAVYFCASGFYPGQGKYGYTFGSGTRLTVV.

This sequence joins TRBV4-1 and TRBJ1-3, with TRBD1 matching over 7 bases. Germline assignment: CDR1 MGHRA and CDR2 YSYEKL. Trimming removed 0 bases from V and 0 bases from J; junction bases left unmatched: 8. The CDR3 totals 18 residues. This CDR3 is CASSQEGGQHFSGNTIYF. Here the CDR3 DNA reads TGCGCCAGCAGCCAAGAAGGGGGACAGCATTTCTCTGGAAACACCATATATTTT.

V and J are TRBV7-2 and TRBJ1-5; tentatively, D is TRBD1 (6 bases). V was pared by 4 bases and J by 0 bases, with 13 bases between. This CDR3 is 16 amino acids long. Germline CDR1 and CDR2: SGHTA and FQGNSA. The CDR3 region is CASSSRGGSSNQPQHF. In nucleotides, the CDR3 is TGTGCCAGCAGCTCCCGCGGGGGCAGTAGCAATCAGCCCCAGCATTTT. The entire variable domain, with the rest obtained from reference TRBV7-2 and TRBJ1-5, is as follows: GAGVSQSPSNKVTEKGKDVELRCDPISGHTALYWYRQSLGQGLEFLIYFQGNSAPDKSGLPSDRFSAERTGGSVSTLTIQRTQQEDSAVYLCASSSRGGSSNQPQHFGDGTRLSIL.

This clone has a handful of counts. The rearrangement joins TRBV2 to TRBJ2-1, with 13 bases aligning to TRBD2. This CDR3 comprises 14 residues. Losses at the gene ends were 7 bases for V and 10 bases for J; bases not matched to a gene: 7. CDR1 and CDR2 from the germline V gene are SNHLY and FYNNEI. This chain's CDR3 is CASKTSGGAWEQFF. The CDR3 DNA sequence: TGTGCCAGCAAAACTAGCGGGGGGGCCTGGGAGCAGTTCTTC. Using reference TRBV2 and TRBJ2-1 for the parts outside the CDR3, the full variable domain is EPEVTQTPSHQVTQMGQEVILRCVPISNHLYFYWYRQILGQKVEFLVSFYNNEISEKSEIFDDQFSVERPDGSNFTLKIRSTKLEDSAMYFCASKTSGGAWEQFFGPGTRLTVL.

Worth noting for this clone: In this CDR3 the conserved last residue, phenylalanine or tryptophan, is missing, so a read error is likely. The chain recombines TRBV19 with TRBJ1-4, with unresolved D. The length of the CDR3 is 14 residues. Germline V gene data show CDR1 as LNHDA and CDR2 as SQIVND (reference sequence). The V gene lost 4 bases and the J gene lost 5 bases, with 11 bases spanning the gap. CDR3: CASSRGWENEKLFV. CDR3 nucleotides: TGTGCCAGTAGTAGGGGATGGGAGAATGAAAAACTGTTTGTT.

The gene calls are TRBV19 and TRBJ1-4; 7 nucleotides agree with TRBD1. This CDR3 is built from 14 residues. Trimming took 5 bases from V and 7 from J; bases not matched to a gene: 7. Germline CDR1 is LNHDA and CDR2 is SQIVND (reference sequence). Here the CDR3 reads CASSERGPSEKLFF. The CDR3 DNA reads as TGTGCCAGTAGTGAGAGGGGGCCGAGTGAAAAACTGTTTTTT.

The CDR3 DNA reads TGTGCCAGCAGAGATGTAGCGGGGAACACAGATACGCAGTATTTT. It is translated as CASRDVAGNTDTQYF. The chain couples TRBV6-6 to TRBJ2-3; 8 positions agree with TRBD2. This CDR3 is built from 15 residues. Germline V CDR1 and CDR2: MNHNY, SVGAGI (reference sequence). Unmatched junction bases numbered 7, after V lost 6 bases and J lost 2 bases.

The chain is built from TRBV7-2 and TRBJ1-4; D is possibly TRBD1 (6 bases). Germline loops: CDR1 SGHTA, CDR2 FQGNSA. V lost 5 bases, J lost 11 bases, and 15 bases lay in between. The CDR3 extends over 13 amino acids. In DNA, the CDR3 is TGTGCCAGCAGCCGTGGCCGGACAGAGAAACTGTTTTTT. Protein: CASSRGRTEKLFF. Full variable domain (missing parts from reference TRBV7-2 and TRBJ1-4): GAGVSQSPSNKVTEKGKDVELRCDPISGHTALYWYRQSLGQGLEFLIYFQGNSAPDKSGLPSDRFSAERTGGSVSTLTIQRTQQEDSAVYLCASSRGRTEKLFFGSGTQLSVL.

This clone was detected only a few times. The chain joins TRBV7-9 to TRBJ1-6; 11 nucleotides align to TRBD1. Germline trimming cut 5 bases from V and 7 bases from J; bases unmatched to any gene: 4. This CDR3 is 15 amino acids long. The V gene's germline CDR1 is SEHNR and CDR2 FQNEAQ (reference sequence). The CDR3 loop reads CASSEDRGQNSPLHF. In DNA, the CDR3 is TGTGCCAGCAGCGAGGACAGGGGGCAAAATTCACCCCTCCACTTT. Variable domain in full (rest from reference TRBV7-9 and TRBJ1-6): DTGVSQNPRHKITKRGQNVTFRCDPISEHNRLYWYRQTLGQGPEFLTYFQNEAQLEKSRLLSDRFSAERPKGSFSTLEIQRTEQGDSAMYLCASSEDRGQNSPLHFGNGTRLTVT.

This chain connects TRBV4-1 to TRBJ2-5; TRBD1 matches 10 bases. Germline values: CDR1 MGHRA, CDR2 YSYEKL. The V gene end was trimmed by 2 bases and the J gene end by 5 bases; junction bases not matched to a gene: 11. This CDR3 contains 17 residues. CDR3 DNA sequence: TGCGCCAGCAGCCAAAAAGGGTCCGGGACAGGGGTGGAGACCCAGTACTTC. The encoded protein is CASSQKGSGTGVETQYF.

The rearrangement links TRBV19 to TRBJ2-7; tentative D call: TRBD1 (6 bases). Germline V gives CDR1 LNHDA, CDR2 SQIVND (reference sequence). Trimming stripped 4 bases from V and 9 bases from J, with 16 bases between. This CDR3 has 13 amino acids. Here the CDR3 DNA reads TGTGCCAGTAGTAACAGGGTCTACGAAGGGCAGTACTTC. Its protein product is CASSNRVYEGQYF.

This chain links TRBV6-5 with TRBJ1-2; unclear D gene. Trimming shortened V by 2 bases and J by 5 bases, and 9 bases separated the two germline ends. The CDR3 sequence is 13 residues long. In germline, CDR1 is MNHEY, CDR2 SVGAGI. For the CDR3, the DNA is TGTGCCAGCAGTTACGGCAGTTGGTATGGCTACACCTTC. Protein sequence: CASSYGSWYGYTF.

Written as DNA, the CDR3 is TGTGCCAGCAGTGGCCCACCGGGACAGGGTGTTGGGGGCCCTGGAAACACCATATATTTT. It translates to CASSGPPGQGVGGPGNTIYF. The rearrangement links TRBV2 to TRBJ1-3; 9 bases match TRBD1. CDR3 length: 20 amino acids. Per germline, CDR1 SNHLY and CDR2 FYNNEI. The V gene end was trimmed by 4 bases and the J gene end by 2 bases; junction bases not matched to a gene: 18.

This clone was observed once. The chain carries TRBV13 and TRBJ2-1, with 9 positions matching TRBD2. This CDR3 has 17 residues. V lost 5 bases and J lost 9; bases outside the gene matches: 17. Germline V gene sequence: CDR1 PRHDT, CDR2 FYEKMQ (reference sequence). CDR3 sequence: CASSPPRGSGGSGEQFF. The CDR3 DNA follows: TGTGCCAGCAGCCCCCCACGGGGAAGCGGGGGGAGCGGTGAGCAGTTCTTC. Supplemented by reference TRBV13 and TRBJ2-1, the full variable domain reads AAGVIQSPRHLIKEKRETATLKCYPIPRHDTVYWYQQGPGQDPQFLISFYEKMQSDKGSIPDRFSAQQFSDYHSELNMSSLELGDSALYFCASSPPRGSGGSGEQFFGPGTRLTVL.

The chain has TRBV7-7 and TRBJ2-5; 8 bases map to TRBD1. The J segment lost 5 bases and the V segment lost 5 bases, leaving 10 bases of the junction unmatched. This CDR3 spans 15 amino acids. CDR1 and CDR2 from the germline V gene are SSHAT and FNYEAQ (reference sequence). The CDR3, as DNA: TGTGCCAGCAGCCAAGGACAGGGTACATCGGAGACCCAGTACTTC. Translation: CASSQGQGTSETQYF.

CDR3: CASSADRGYGYTF. The CDR3, as DNA: TGTGCCAGCAGTGCGGACAGGGGCTATGGCTACACCTTC. The V call is TRBV6-5, the J call TRBJ1-2, with 9 bases identical to TRBD1. The junction had 2 bases not matched to a gene; V was cut back by 5 bases and J by 4 bases. The CDR3 extends over 13 amino acids. Germline CDR1 is MNHEY and CDR2 is SVGAGI.

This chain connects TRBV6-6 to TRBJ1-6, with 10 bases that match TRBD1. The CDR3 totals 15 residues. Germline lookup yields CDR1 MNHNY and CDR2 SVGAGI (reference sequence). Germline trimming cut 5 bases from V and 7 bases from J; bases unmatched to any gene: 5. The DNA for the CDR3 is TGTGCCAGCAGTAGACAGGGGGCGCGGAATTCACCCCTCCACTTT. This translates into CASSRQGARNSPLHF.

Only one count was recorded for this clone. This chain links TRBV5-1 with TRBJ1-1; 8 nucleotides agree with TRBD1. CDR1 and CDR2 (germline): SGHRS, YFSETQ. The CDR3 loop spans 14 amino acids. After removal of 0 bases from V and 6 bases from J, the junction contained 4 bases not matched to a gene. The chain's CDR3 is CASSLAGTGSEAFF. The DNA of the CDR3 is TGCGCCAGCAGCTTGGCCGGGACAGGATCTGAAGCTTTCTTT.

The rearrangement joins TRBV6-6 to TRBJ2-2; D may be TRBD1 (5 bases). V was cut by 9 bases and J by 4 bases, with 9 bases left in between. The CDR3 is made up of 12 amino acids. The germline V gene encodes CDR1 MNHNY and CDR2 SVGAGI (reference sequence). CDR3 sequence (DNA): TGTGCCAGTTTCAGGGTCACCGGGGAGCTGTTTTTT. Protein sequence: CASFRVTGELFF.

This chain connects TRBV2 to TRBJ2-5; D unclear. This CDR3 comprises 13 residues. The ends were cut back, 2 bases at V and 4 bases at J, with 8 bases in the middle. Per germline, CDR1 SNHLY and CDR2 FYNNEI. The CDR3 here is CASSEFRVETQYF. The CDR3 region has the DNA TGTGCCAGCAGTGAATTCCGGGTAGAGACCCAGTACTTC.

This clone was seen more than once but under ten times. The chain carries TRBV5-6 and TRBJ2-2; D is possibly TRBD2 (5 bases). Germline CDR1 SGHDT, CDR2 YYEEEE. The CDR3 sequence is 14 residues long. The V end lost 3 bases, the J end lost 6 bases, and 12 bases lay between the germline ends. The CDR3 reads CASSSGLTPGELFF. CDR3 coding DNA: TGTGCCAGCAGCTCAGGACTTACTCCCGGGGAGCTGTTTTTT.

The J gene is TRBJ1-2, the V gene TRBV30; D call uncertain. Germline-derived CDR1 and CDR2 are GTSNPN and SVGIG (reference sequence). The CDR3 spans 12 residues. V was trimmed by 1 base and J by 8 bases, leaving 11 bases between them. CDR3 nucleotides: TGTGCCTGGAGTGCAGGCTATGTCGGCTACACCTTC. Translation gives CAWSAGYVGYTF.

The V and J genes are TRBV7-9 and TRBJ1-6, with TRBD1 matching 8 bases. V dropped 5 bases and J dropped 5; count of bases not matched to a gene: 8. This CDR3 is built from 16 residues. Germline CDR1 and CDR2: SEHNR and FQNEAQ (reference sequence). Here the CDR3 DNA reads TGTGCCAGCAGCCCCGTGGGACAGGTTGATAATTCACCCCTCCACTTT. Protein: CASSPVGQVDNSPLHF. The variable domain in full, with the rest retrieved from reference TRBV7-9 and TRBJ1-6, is DTGVSQNPRHKITKRGQNVTFRCDPISEHNRLYWYRQTLGQGPEFLTYFQNEAQLEKSRLLSDRFSAERPKGSFSTLEIQRTEQGDSAMYLCASSPVGQVDNSPLHFGNGTRLTVT.

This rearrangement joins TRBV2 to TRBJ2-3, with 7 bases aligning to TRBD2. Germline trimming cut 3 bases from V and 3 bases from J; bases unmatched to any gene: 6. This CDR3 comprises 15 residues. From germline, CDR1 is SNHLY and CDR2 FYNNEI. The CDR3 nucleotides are TGTGCCAGCAGTGATTGGGGGGGGTCGACAGATACGCAGTATTTT. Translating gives CASSDWGGSTDTQYF.

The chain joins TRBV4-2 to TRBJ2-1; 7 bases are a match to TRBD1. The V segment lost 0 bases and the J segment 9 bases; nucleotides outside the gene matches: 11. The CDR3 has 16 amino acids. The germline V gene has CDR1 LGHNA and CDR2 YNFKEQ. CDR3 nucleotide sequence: TGTGCCAGCAGCCAAGATTTGAGGGGGCGAGAGGGTGAGCAGTTCTTC. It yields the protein CASSQDLRGREGEQFF.

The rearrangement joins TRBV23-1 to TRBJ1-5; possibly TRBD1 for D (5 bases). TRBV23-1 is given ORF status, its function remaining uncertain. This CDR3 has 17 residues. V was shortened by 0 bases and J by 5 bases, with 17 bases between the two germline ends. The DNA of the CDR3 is TGCGCCAGCAGTCAATCAGGTTCCGGGGGAAACTATCAGCCCCAGCATTTT. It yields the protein CASSQSGSGGNYQPQHF.